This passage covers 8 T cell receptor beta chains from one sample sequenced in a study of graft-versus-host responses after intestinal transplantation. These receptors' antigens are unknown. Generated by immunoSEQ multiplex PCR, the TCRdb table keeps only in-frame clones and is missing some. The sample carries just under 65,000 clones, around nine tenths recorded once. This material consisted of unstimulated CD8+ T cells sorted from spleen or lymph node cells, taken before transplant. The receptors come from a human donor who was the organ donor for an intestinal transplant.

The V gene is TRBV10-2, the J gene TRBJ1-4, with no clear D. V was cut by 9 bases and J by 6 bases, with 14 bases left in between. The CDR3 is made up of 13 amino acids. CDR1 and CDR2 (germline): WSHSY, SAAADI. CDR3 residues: CASRGSRDEKLFF. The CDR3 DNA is TGCGCCAGTAGAGGTTCTCGGGATGAAAAACTGTTTTTT.

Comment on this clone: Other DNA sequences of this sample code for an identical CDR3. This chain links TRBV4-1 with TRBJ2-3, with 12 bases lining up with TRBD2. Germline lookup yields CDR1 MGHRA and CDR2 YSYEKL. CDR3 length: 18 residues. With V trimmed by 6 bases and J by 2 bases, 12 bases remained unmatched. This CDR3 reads CASRYGLAGPLLTDTQYF. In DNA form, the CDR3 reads TGCGCCAGCAGATACGGACTAGCGGGACCACTACTCACAGATACGCAGTATTTT.

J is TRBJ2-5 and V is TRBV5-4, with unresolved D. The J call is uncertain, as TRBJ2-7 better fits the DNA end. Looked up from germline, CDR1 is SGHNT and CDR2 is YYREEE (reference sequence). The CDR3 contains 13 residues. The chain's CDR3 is CASSFANSYEQYF. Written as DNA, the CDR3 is TGTGCCAGCAGCTTTGCTAACTCCTACGAGCAGTACTTC.

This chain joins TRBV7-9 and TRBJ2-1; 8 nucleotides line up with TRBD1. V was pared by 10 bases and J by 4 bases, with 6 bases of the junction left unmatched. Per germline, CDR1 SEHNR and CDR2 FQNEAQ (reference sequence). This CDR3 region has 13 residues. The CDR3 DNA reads TGTGCCATGCTGAGACAGGGGTACAATGAGCAGTTCTTC. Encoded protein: CAMLRQGYNEQFF.

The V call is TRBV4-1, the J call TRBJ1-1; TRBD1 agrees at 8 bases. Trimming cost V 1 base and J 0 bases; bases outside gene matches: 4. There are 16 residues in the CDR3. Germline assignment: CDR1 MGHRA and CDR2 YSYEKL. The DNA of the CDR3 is TGCGCCAGCAGCCAAGGGGGGACAGGACTGAACACTGAAGCTTTCTTT. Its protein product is CASSQGGTGLNTEAFF.

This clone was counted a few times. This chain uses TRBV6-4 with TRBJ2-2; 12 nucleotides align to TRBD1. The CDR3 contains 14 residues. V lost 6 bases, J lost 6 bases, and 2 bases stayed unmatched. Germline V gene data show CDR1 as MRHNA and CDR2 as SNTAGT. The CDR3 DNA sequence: TGTGCCAGCAGCGGGACAGGGGGCGCCGGGGAGCTGTTTTTT. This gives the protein CASSGTGGAGELFF.

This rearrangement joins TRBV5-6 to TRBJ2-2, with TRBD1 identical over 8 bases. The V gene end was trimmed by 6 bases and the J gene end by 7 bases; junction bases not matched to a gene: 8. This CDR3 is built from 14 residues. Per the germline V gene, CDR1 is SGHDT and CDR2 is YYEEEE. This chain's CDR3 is CASTGTGEIGELFF. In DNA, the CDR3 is TGTGCCAGCACCGGGACAGGCGAGATCGGGGAGCTGTTTTTT.

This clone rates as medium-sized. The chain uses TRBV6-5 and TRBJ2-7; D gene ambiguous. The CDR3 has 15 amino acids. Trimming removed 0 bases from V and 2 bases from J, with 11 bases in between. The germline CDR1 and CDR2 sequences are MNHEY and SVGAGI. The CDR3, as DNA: TGTGCCAGCAGTTACTCGATGGAACAGCCCTACGAGCAGTACTTC. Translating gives CASSYSMEQPYEQYF.